The 2 T cell receptor beta chains reported below all come from one sample, sequenced in a study of early stage breast cancer tumors. Measured with immunoSEQ multiplex PCR; TCRdb has only the in-frame clones, and not every one. The table lists fewer than 75,000 clones, over 60% of them singletons, with less than 4% in the top ten. Sample: blood. These receptors came from a person aged 25 to 40 with breast cancer.

The V gene is TRBV11-3, the J gene TRBJ1-1; D may be TRBD1 (6 bases). CDR3 length: 15 residues. V lost 5 bases to trimming and J lost 1 base, with 14 bases between them. Germline V gene sequence: CDR1 SGHNT, CDR2 YENEEA. This chain's CDR3 is CASSPGGQGNTEAFF. The CDR3 DNA reads TGTGCCAGCAGCCCGGGGGGACAAGGGAACACTGAAGCTTTCTTT.

The chain is built from TRBV30 and TRBJ2-7; D might be TRBD2 (6 bases). CDR1 is GTSNPN, CDR2 SVGIG, per germline (reference sequence). This CDR3 spans 15 amino acids. V gave up 0 bases and J gave up 3 bases, with 15 bases separating them. CDR3 nucleotide sequence: TGTGCCTGGAGTGTATGGTTCGGGAGCGGCTACGAGCAGTACTTC. This gives the protein CAWSVWFGSGYEQYF.